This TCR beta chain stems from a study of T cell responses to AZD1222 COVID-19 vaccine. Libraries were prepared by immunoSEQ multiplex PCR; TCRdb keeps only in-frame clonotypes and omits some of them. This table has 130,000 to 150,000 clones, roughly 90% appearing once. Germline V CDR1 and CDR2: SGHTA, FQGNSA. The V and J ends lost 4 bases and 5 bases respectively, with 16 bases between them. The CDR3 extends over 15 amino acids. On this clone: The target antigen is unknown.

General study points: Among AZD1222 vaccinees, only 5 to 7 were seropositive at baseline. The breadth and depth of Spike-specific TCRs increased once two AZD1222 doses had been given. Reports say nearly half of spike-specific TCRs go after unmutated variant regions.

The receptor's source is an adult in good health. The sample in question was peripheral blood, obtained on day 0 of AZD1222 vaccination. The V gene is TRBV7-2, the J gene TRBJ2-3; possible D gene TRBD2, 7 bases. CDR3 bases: TGTGCCAGCAGCTGGGGGGCGGGGGCAGGAGATACGCAGTATTTT. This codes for CASSWGAGAGDTQYF.